The next 15 T cell receptor beta chains were all read from a single sample in a study of blood T cell repertoires in COVID-19. TCRdb's table, derived via immunoSEQ multiplex PCR, lists solely in-frame clones and lacks some. Of fewer than 150,000 clones listed, 70% to 85% are singletons. Material: peripheral blood. All receptors derive from a middle-aged man with acute or convalescent COVID-19.

This chain connects TRBV4-2 to TRBJ2-5; 8 bases are shared with TRBD2. Unmatched junction bases numbered 13, after V lost 1 base and J lost 9 bases. The CDR3 is made up of 16 amino acids. Germline CDR1 is LGHNA and CDR2 is YNFKEQ. This CDR3 is CASSQGRTSLASAQYF. CDR3 coding DNA: TGTGCCAGCAGCCAAGGAAGGACTAGCCTCGCCTCGGCCCAGTACTTC.

V usage is TRBV28 and J usage is TRBJ1-1; maybe TRBD1 (6 bases). Deletions cut 0 bases from V and 8 bases from J, with 13 bases between. The CDR3 contains 14 residues. In germline, CDR1 is MDHEN, CDR2 SYDVKM. CDR3 sequence: CASSLWSRGVEAFF. The CDR3 DNA reads as TGTGCCAGCAGTTTATGGAGCAGGGGAGTAGAAGCTTTCTTT.

The chain links TRBV24-1 to TRBJ2-6; D is ambiguous. This CDR3 is 15 amino acids long. Germline lookup yields CDR1 KGHDR and CDR2 SFDVKD. V lost 1 base and J 1 base, leaving 4 bases between the germline ends. In nucleotides, the CDR3 is TGTGCCACCAGTGATTTCGTATCTGGGGCCAACGTCCTGACTTTC. Translation: CATSDFVSGANVLTF.

The J gene is TRBJ1-3, the V gene TRBV10-2; D possibly corresponds to TRBD1 (5 bases). V dropped 3 bases and J dropped 4 bases, with 16 bases sitting between them. CDR3 length: 16 residues. Germline CDR1 reads WSHSY; CDR2 reads SAAADI. CDR3 region: CASSDRKTVPGNTIYF. CDR3 DNA: TGCGCCAGCAGTGACCGAAAGACAGTTCCCGGAAACACCATATATTTT.

This chain uses TRBV6-6 with TRBJ2-5; 8 positions match TRBD1. V was clipped by 6 bases and J by 5 bases; unmatched bases: 5. Germline V gives CDR1 MNHNY, CDR2 SVGAGI (reference sequence). The CDR3 contains 13 residues. DNA for the CDR3: TGTGCCAGCAGACCGACAGGGGCGGAGACCCAGTACTTC. Translation gives CASRPTGAETQYF.

The chain employs TRBV3-1 (or the pseudogene TRBV3-2) and TRBJ2-1; a possible D gene is TRBD1 (6 bases). CDR3 size: 15 residues. Looked up from germline, CDR1 is LGHDT and CDR2 is YNNKEL (reference sequence). The V and J ends lost 0 bases and 5 bases respectively, with 11 bases between them. The CDR3 loop is CASSQDTGLDNEQFF. As DNA, the CDR3 is TGTGCCAGCAGCCAAGATACAGGGCTTGACAATGAGCAGTTCTTC.

The chain recombines TRBV5-1 with TRBJ2-1; 7 bases are a match to TRBD2. V dropped 0 bases and J dropped 7; count of bases not matched to a gene: 4. Germline-derived CDR1 and CDR2 are SGHRS and YFSETQ. This CDR3 has 14 residues. The CDR3 sequence is CASSLAGRPNEQFF. The CDR3 bases are TGCGCCAGCAGCTTGGCCGGGAGGCCAAATGAGCAGTTCTTC.

V is TRBV11-2 and J is TRBJ1-6; D unresolved. This CDR3 comprises 14 residues. Germline loops: CDR1 SGHAT, CDR2 FQNNGV. V lost 5 bases and J 10 bases, leaving 15 bases between the germline ends. The CDR3 spells CASSKEGQRSPLHF. CDR3 nucleotides: TGTGCCAGCAGCAAAGAGGGTCAGCGGTCACCCCTCCACTTT.

The genes are TRBV7-9 and TRBJ1-3; a possible D gene is TRBD1 (5 bases). V gave up 1 base and J gave up 0 bases, with 10 bases separating them. This CDR3 comprises 16 residues. Germline V CDR1 and CDR2: SEHNR, FQNEAQ (reference sequence). The CDR3 DNA is TGTGCCAGCAGCTTAGGACAGTACTTCTCTGGAAACACCATATATTTT. As protein: CASSLGQYFSGNTIYF.

The chain combines TRBV9 with TRBJ2-5; perhaps TRBD1 as D (6 bases). Trimming pared 3 bases from V and 4 bases from J, leaving 16 bases between. Germline lookup yields CDR1 SGDLS and CDR2 YYNGEE. The CDR3 is 15 amino acids. The CDR3 nucleotides read TGTGCCAGCAGCGGTCAGGGGAAGAACGGAGAGACCCAGTACTTC. As protein: CASSGQGKNGETQYF.

This chain joins TRBV6-1 and TRBJ2-7, with a tentative D call TRBD1 (6 bases). V was trimmed by 2 bases and J by 0 bases, leaving 17 bases between them. Germline CDR1 is MNHNS and CDR2 is SASEGT. The CDR3 runs 17 residues. The CDR3 here is CASSELLLGQSSYEQYF. CDR3 coding DNA: TGTGCCAGCAGTGAACTTTTGTTAGGACAGAGCTCCTACGAGCAGTACTTC.

The J gene is TRBJ1-1, the V gene TRBV5-6; TRBD1 is a possible D gene (5 bases). The germline gives CDR1 SGHDT, CDR2 YYEEEE. Trimming took off 4 bases at V and 4 bases at J, with 23 bases between the two ends. This CDR3 has 17 amino acids. Here the CDR3 DNA reads TGTGCCAGCAGCCAAAGACAGACCAGGATGGTAGTCACTGAAGCTTTCTTT. Encoded protein: CASSQRQTRMVVTEAFF.

CDR3 sequence (DNA): TGTGCCACCAGTGACCTAGCGGACCTCAGAGGCACAGATACGCAGTATTTT. Translated: CATSDLADLRGTDTQYF. The chain has TRBV24-1 and TRBJ2-3; 7 bases agree with TRBD2. The CDR3 is 17 amino acids. Germline V gene data show CDR1 as KGHDR and CDR2 as SFDVKD. Unmatched junction bases numbered 10, after V lost 4 bases and J lost 1 base.

V usage is TRBV6-1 and J usage is TRBJ1-4; 7 bases agree with TRBD1. CDR1 is MNHNS and CDR2 is SASEGT in the germline V gene. There are 16 residues in the CDR3. The trim removed 0 bases at V and 7 bases at J, leaving 8 bases unmatched. The CDR3 nucleotides are TGTGCCAGCAGTGAAGCCGACAGGGTGCGTGGTGAAAAACTGTTTTTT. It codes for CASSEADRVRGEKLFF.

V usage is TRBV21-1 and J usage is TRBJ1-5; the D segment call TRBD1 is taken from the table without a DNA check. TRBV21-1 is tagged as a pseudogene. There are 15 residues in the CDR3. CDR3 in DNA: TGTGCCAGCAGCAAAGGACAGTATAGCAATCAGCCCCAGCATTTT. Translating gives CASSKGQYSNQPQHF.